This T cell receptor beta chain is drawn from a study of radiation and T cells in renal cell carcinoma. Study-level points and caveats: Top tumor clonotypes rose in blood 2 weeks post-radiation, then contracted.

This clone was seen a handful of times. Its target is not known. The CDR3 runs 14 residues. Germline V gene sequence: CDR1 SNHLY, CDR2 FYNNEI. The ends lost 4 bases at V and 5 bases at J; junction bases unmatched: 3. Described time point: baseline pretreatment blood. Treatment defined: 15 Gy SBRT to primary tumor, nephrectomy 4 weeks later. Using immunoSEQ multiplex PCR, the repertoire was profiled, and TCRdb retains in-frame clones only, with some absent. The profile covers 140,000 or so clones, with about 88% appearing a single time and around 12% taken by the ten largest. The receptor's source is a woman between 50 and 59 years old with renal cell carcinoma. The chain carries TRBV2 and TRBJ1-5; 9 bases fit TRBD1. This sample comprised blood, obtained from a patient whose treatment included radiotherapy and nephrectomy. CDR3 sequence (DNA): TGTGCCAGCAGTGTCGACAGGGGGGATCAGCCCCAGCATTTT. Translation gives CASSVDRGDQPQHF.